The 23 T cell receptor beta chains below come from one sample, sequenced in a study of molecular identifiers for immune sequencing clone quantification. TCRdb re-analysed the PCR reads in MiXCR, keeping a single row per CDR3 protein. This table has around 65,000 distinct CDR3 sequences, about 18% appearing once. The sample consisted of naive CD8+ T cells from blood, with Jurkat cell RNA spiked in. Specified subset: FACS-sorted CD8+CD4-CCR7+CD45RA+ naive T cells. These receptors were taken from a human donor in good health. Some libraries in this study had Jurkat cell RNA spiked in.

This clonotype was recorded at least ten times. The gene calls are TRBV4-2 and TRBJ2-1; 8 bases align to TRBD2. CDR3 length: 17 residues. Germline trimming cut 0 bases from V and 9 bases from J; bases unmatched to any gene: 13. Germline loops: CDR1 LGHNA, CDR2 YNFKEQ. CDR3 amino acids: CASSQDTAGGRTFEQFF. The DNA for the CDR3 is TGTGCCAGCAGCCAAGATACGGCGGGAGGACGAACTTTTGAGCAGTTCTTC.

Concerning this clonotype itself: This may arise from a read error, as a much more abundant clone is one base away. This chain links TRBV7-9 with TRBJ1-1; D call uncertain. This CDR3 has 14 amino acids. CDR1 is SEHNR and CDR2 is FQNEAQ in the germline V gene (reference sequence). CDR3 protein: CVSSPVVGDTEAFF. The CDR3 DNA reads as TGTGTCAGCAGCCCCGTGGTTGGGGACACTGAAGCTTTCTTT.

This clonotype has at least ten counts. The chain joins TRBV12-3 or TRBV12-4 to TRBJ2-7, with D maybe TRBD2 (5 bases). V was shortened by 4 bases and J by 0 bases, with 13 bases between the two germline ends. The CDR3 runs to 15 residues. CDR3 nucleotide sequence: TGTGCCAGCAGTTCACCCTCCAGCGGCTCCTACGAGCAGTACTTC. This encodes CASSSPSSGSYEQYF.

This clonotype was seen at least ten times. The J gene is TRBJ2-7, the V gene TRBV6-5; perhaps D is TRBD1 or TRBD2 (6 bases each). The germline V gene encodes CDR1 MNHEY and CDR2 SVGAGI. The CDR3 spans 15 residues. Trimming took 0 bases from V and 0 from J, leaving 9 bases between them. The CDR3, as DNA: TGTGCCAGCAGTTACTCGGAGGGGGACTCCTACGAGCAGTACTTC. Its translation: CASSYSEGDSYEQYF.

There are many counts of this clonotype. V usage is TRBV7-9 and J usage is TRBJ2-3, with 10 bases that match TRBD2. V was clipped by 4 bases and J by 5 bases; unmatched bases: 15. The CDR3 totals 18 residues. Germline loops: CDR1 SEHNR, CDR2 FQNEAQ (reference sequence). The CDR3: CASSSPGAAGGPGDTQYF. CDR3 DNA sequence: TGTGCCAGCAGCTCCCCAGGTGCAGCGGGAGGGCCGGGAGATACGCAGTATTTT.

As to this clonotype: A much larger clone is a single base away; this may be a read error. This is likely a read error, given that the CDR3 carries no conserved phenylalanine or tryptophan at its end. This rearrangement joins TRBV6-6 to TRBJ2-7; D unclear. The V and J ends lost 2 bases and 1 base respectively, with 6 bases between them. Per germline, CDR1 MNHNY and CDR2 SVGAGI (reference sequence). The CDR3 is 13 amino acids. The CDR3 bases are TGTGCCAGCAGTTACGGGGTATCCTACGAGCAGTACCTC. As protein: CASSYGVSYEQYL.

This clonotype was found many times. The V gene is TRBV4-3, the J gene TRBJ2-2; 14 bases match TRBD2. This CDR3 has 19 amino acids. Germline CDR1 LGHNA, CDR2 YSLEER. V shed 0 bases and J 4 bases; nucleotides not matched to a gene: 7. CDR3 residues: CASSQETSGRAEGTGELFF. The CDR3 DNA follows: TGCGCCAGCAGCCAAGAGACTAGCGGGAGGGCCGAGGGCACCGGGGAGCTGTTTTTT.

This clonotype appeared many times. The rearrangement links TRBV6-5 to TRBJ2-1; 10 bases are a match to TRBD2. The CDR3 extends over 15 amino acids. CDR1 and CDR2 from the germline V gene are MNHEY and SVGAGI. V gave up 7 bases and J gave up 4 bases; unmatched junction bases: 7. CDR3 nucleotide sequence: TGTGCCAGCACCCCATCAGCGGGAGGGTACAATGAGCAGTTCTTC. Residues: CASTPSAGGYNEQFF.

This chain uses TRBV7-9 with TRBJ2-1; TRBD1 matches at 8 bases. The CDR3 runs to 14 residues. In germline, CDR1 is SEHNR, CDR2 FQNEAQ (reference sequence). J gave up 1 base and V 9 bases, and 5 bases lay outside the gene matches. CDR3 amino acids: CASRQGISYNEQFF. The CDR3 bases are TGTGCCAGTCGACAGGGGATTTCCTACAATGAGCAGTTCTTC.

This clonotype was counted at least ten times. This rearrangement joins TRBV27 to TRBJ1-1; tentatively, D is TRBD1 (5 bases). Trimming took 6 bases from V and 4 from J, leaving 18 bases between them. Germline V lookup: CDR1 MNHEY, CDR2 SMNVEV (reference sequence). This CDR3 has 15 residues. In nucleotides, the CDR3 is TGTGCCAGCAGCATGACGGGGGAGGGGAGCACTGAAGCTTTCTTT. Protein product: CASSMTGEGSTEAFF.

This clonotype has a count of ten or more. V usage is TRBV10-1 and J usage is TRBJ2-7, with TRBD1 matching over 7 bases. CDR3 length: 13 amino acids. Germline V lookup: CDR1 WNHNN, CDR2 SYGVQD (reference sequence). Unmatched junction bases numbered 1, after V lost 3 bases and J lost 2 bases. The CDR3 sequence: CASSEQGPYEQYF. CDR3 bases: TGCGCCAGCAGTGAACAGGGGCCCTACGAGCAGTACTTC.

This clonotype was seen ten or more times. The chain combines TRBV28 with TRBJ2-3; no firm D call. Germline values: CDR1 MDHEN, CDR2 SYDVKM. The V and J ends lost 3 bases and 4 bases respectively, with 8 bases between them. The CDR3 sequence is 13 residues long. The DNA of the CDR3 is TGTGCCAGCAGTTTTCGGACCTCAGATACGCAGTATTTT. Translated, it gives CASSFRTSDTQYF.

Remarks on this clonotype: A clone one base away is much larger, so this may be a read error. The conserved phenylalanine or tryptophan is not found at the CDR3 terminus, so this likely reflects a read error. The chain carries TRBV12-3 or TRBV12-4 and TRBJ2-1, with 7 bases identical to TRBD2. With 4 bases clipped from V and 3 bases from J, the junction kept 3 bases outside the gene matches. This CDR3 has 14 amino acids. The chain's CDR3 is CASSWTSVYNEQFL. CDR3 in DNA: TGTGCCAGCAGTTGGACTAGTGTCTACAATGAGCAGTTCTTA.

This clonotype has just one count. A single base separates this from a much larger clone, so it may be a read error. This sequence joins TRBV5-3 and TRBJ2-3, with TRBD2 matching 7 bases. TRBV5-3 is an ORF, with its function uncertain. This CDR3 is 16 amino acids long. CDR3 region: CASSLKGGRSGDTQYF. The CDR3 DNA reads TGTGCCAGCAGCTTAAAAGGCGGGAGATCAGGGGATACGCAGTATTTT.

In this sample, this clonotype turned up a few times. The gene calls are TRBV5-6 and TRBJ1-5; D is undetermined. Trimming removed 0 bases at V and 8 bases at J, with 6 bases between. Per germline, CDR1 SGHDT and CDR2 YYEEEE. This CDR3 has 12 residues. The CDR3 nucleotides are TGTGCCAGCAGCTTGGGCGGGAAGCCCCAGCATTTT. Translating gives CASSLGGKPQHF.

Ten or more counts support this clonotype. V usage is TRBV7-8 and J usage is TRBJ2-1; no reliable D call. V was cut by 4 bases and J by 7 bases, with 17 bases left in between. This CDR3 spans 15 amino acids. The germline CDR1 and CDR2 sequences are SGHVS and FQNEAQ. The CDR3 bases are TGTGCCAGCAGCTATGGGAAGATCAGCCCAAATGAGCAGTTCTTC. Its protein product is CASSYGKISPNEQFF. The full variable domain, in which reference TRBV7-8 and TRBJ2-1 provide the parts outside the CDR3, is GAGVSQSPRYKVAKRGQDVALRCDPISGHVSLFWYQQALGQGPEFLTYFQNEAQLDKSGLPSDRFFAERPEGSVSTLKIQRTQQEDSAVYLCASSYGKISPNEQFFGPGTRLTVL.

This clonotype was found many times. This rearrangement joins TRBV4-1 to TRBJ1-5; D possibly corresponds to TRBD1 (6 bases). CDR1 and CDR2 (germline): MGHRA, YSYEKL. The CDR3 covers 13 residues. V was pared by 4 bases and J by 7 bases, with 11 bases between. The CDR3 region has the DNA TGCGCCAGCAGCCCTACAGGGAGACAGCCCCAGCATTTT. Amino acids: CASSPTGRQPQHF.

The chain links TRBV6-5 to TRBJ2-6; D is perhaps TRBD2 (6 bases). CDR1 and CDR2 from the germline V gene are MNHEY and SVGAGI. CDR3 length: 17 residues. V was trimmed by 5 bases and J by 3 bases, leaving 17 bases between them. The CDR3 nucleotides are TGTGCCAGCAGTCGGGGGACCCCGAGCCATGGGGCCAACGTCCTGACTTTC. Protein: CASSRGTPSHGANVLTF.

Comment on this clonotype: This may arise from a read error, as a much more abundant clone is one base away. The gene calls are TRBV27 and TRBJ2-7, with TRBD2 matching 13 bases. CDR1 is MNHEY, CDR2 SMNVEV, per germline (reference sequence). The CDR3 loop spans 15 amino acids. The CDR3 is CASSPRTSGSYVQYF. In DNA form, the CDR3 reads TGTGCCAGCAGTCCTCGGACTAGCGGGAGCTACGTGCAGTACTTC.

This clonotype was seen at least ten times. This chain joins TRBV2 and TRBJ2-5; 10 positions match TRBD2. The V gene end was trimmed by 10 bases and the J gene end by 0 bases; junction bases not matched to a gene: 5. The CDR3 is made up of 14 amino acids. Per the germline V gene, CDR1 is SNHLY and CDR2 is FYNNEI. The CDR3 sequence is CANGLAVDQETQYF. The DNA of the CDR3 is TGTGCCAACGGACTAGCGGTCGACCAAGAGACCCAGTACTTC.

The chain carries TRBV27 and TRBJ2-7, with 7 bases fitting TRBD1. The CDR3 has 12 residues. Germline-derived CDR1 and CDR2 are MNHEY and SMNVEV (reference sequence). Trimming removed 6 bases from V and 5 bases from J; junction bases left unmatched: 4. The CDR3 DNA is TGTGCCAGCAGCCGGACAGGCAACGAGCAGTACTTC. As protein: CASSRTGNEQYF.

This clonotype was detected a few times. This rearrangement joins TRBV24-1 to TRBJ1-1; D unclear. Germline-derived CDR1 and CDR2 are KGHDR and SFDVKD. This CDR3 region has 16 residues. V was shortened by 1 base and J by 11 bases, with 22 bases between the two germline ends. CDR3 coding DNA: TGTGCCACCAGTGATTTTGAGAGGCTGATAACTTGGTGGGCTTTCTTT. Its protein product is CATSDFERLITWWAFF.

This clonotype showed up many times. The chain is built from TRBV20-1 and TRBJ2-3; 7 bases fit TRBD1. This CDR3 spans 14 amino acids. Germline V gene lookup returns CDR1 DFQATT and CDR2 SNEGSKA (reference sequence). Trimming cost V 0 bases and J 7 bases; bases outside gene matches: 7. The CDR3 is CSARDRDRDNTQYF. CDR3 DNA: TGCAGTGCTAGAGATAGAGACAGGGACAATACGCAGTATTTT.